Shown below are 7 T cell receptor beta chains from a single sample sequenced in a study of response to subunit inactivated influenza vaccine. Via MiXCR, TCRdb re-called the RT-PCR reads, giving one row per CDR3 protein. The sample includes hundreds of thousands of distinct CDR3 sequences, under 20% of them seen just once. The sample consisted of PBMCs from blood, taken less than 6 days after vaccination. All receptors come from a man aged 50-60 years who received an inactivated influenza vaccine.

As regards this clonotype: One end of the junction is discordant with germline, which a read error may explain. The chain combines TRBV12-3 or TRBV12-4 with TRBJ2-7; TRBD2 matches at 9 bases. CDR3 length equals 14 residues. The CDR3 coding sequence is TGTGCCAGCAGCTCCGGGACTAGCTCCTCCGAGCAGTACTTC. It translates to CASSSGTSSSEQYF.

The J gene is TRBJ2-1, the V gene TRBV20-1, with TRBD2 matching over 12 bases. The CDR3 loop spans 16 amino acids. Germline V lookup: CDR1 DFQATT, CDR2 SNEGSKA (reference sequence). The ends lost 4 bases at V and 4 bases at J; junction bases unmatched: 8. DNA for the CDR3: TGCAGTGCTAAAAACGACCTAGCGGGGGGGTACAATGAGCAGTTCTTC. Protein product: CSAKNDLAGGYNEQFF.

Worth noting for this clonotype: This clone may be a read error of a much larger clone one base away. As the CDR3 is not closed by the conserved phenylalanine or tryptophan, this likely results from a read error. V gene TRBV15 combines with J gene TRBJ2-7; a possible D gene is TRBD1 (5 bases). CDR3 length: 14 residues. Germline V lookup: CDR1 LNHNV, CDR2 YYDKDF (reference sequence). Trimming removed 0 bases from V and 2 bases from J, with 8 bases in between. CDR3 sequence: CATSRDPTAYEQYL. CDR3 bases: TGTGCCACCAGCAGAGACCCGACAGCCTACGAGCAGTACTTA.

The chain uses TRBV12-3 or TRBV12-4 and TRBJ2-2; D call uncertain. V was shortened by 1 base and J by 5 bases, with 11 bases between the two germline ends. This CDR3 region has 15 residues. In DNA form, the CDR3 reads TGTGCCAGCAGTTTAGGTCAACTGGGGACCGGGGAGCTGTTTTTT. This encodes CASSLGQLGTGELFF.

The chain combines TRBV7-2 with TRBJ2-1, with 7 bases identical to TRBD2. Germline V gives CDR1 SGHTA, CDR2 FQGNSA. With 2 bases clipped from V and 8 bases from J, the junction kept 15 bases outside the gene matches. The CDR3 totals 17 residues. The CDR3 here is CASSLRSGTPKSDEQFF. CDR3 sequence (DNA): TGTGCCAGCAGCTTAAGGAGCGGGACTCCTAAGAGCGATGAGCAGTTCTTC.

This clonotype was counted between two and nine times. The V and J genes are TRBV28 and TRBJ1-5; D not certain. CDR3 size: 16 residues. The germline V and J ends were trimmed by 2 bases and 0 bases, with 11 bases remaining between them. The germline gives CDR1 MDHEN, CDR2 SYDVKM. The CDR3 is CASSLQGLYSNQPQHF. The CDR3 DNA follows: TGTGCCAGCAGTTTACAAGGGCTATATAGCAATCAGCCCCAGCATTTT.

This clonotype was seen more than once but under ten times. The CDR3, as DNA: TGCGCCAGCAGCCAGACCGGGGGCTCCGGGGAGCTGTTTTTT. This gives the protein CASSQTGGSGELFF. The chain recombines TRBV4-1 with TRBJ2-2; the D gene could be TRBD1 or TRBD2 (6 bases each). V was shortened by 3 bases and J by 6 bases, with 11 bases between the two germline ends. The length of the CDR3 is 14 residues. The V gene's germline CDR1 is MGHRA and CDR2 YSYEKL.